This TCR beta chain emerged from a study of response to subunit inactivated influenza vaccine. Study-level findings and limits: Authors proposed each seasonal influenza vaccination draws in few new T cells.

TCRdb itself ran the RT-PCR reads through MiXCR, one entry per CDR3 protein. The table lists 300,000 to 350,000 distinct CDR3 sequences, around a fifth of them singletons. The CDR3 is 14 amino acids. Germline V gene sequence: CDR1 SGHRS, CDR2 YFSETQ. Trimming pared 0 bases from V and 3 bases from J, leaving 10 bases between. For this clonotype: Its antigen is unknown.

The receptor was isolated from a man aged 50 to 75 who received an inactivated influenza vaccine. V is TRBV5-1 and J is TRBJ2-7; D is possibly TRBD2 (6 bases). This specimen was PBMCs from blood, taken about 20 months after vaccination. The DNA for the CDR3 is TGCGCCAGCAGCTTGGGCGGGAAAAGCTACGAGCAGTACTTC. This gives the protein CASSLGGKSYEQYF.